This T cell receptor beta chain was captured in a study of T cell responses to AZD1222 COVID-19 vaccine. Study-wide points: Spike-specific TCR breadth and depth grew following two AZD1222 doses. Among vaccine-associated CD4 TCRs, coverage spanned spike, with dominance at 160-218 and 743-854. The study identified only a handful of AZD1222 recipients as seropositive at baseline.

The germline V gene has CDR1 MNHNS and CDR2 SASEGT. The CDR3 consists of 16 residues. Trimming took 2 bases from V and 8 from J; bases not matched to a gene: 10. In the case of this clone: Its antigen is still unknown.

Profiling relied on immunoSEQ multiplex PCR, and the TCRdb table lists in-frame clones only, not all of them. The sample includes some 160,000 clones, around 85% of them seen just once. The sample here was peripheral blood, taken 28 days after the second AZD1222 dose. The chain employs TRBV6-1 and TRBJ2-1, with TRBD2 matching over 9 bases. This TCR was sampled from an adult who received the AZD1222 COVID-19 vaccine. The CDR3, as DNA: TGTGCCAGCAGTGAACGGGCACTAGCGGGTGGCGATGAGCAGTTCTTC. This translates into CASSERALAGGDEQFF.